This is a list of T cell receptor beta chains from one sample in a study of cytomegalovirus exposure and HLA in healthy donors. Generated by immunoSEQ multiplex PCR, the TCRdb table keeps only in-frame clones and is missing some. The sample lists under 90,000 clones, approximately 74% occurring once. Sequences were obtained from PBMCs. Source of these receptors: a man aged 35-49 years in good health and CMV-seropositive. The CDR3 runs from the conserved cysteine through the conserved F or W. The order of the fields is D gene, clone size, J gene, V gene, CDR3 protein, CDR3 DNA. D genes are given only for firm matches. Not all rows give a size; the values are once, few, many and, for expanded clones, a class.

D gene: -
clone size: -
J gene: TRBJ2-1
V gene: TRBV9
CDR3 protein: CASSVVGGVHEQFF
CDR3 DNA: TGTGCCAGCAGCGTAGTAGGGGGGGTCCATGAGCAGTTCTTC

D gene: TRBD1
clone size: -
J gene: TRBJ2-3
V gene: TRBV5-4
CDR3 protein: CASSTGADTQYF
CDR3 DNA: TGTGCCAGCAGCACAGGGGCAGATACGCAGTATTTT

D gene: TRBD1
clone size: -
J gene: TRBJ2-1
V gene: TRBV7-9
CDR3 protein: CASSPMDRGRGNEQFF
CDR3 DNA: TGTGCCAGCAGCCCAATGGACAGGGGGCGCGGTAATGAGCAGTTCTTC

D gene: -
clone size: -
J gene: TRBJ1-4
V gene: TRBV14
CDR3 protein: CASSPRLNEKLFF
CDR3 DNA: TGTGCCAGCAGCCCGCGACTTAATGAAAAACTGTTTTTT

D gene: -
clone size: many
J gene: TRBJ2-1
V gene: TRBV2
CDR3 protein: CASGRNEQFF
CDR3 DNA: TGTGCCAGCGGGAGGAATGAGCAGTTCTTC

D gene: TRBD1
clone size: -
J gene: TRBJ2-5
V gene: TRBV7-3
CDR3 protein: CASSTATGTGEFGTQYF
CDR3 DNA: TGTGCCAGCAGCACAGCAACCGGGACAGGGGAATTTGGGACCCAGTACTTC

D gene: -
clone size: -
J gene: TRBJ1-1
V gene: TRBV27
CDR3 protein: CASSFQGGNTEAFF
CDR3 DNA: TGTGCCAGCAGTTTTCAAGGGGGGAACACTGAAGCTTTCTTT

D gene: -
clone size: -
J gene: TRBJ2-7
V gene: TRBV7-9
CDR3 protein: CASSSRGVSYEQYF
CDR3 DNA: TGTGCCAGCAGCTCCAGGGGAGTCTCCTACGAGCAGTACTTC

D gene: -
clone size: -
J gene: TRBJ1-5
V gene: TRBV7-9
CDR3 protein: CASSITGSNQPQHF
CDR3 DNA: TGTGCCAGCAGCATTACAGGTAGCAATCAGCCCCAGCATTTT

D gene: TRBD1
clone size: -
J gene: TRBJ1-6
V gene: TRBV19
CDR3 protein: CASTFTGDNSPLHF
CDR3 DNA: TGTGCCAGTACCTTCACAGGGGATAATTCACCCCTCCACTTT

D gene: -
clone size: few
J gene: TRBJ1-1
V gene: TRBV4-3
CDR3 protein: CASSQNWGDTEAFF
CDR3 DNA: TGCGCCAGCAGCCAAAATTGGGGGGACACTGAAGCTTTCTTT

D gene: TRBD2
clone size: -
J gene: TRBJ2-5
V gene: TRBV7-3
CDR3 protein: CASSPGLGKMETQYF
CDR3 DNA: TGTGCCAGCAGCCCGGGACTAGGGAAAATGGAGACCCAGTACTTC

D gene: TRBD2
clone size: -
J gene: TRBJ2-3
V gene: TRBV6-5
CDR3 protein: CASKASGGVDTQYF
CDR3 DNA: TGTGCCAGCAAGGCCAGCGGGGGGGTAGATACGCAGTATTTT

D gene: -
clone size: -
J gene: TRBJ1-5
V gene: TRBV28
CDR3 protein: CASKWEDQPQHF
CDR3 DNA: TGTGCCAGCAAGTGGGAGGACCAGCCCCAGCATTTT

D gene: -
clone size: few
J gene: TRBJ1-6
V gene: TRBV11-2
CDR3 protein: CASSPLTGKAPLHF
CDR3 DNA: TGTGCCAGCAGCCCACTTACGGGGAAGGCACCCCTCCACTTT

D gene: -
clone size: -
J gene: TRBJ1-1
V gene: TRBV6-6
CDR3 protein: CASSYSTGTGEAFF
CDR3 DNA: TGTGCCAGCAGTTACTCGACCGGGACTGGCGAAGCTTTCTTT

D gene: TRBD1
clone size: -
J gene: TRBJ2-7
V gene: TRBV5-6
CDR3 protein: CASSGIQGYEQYF
CDR3 DNA: TGTGCCAGCAGCGGAATACAGGGGTACGAGCAGTACTTC

D gene: TRBD1
clone size: -
J gene: TRBJ1-5
V gene: TRBV9
CDR3 protein: CASSMGQGGNQPQHF
CDR3 DNA: TGTGCCAGCAGCATGGGACAGGGGGGCAATCAGCCCCAGCATTTT

D gene: -
clone size: -
J gene: TRBJ2-7
V gene: TRBV29-1
CDR3 protein: CSVSEGYEQYF
CDR3 DNA: TGCAGCGTTAGCGAAGGCTACGAGCAGTACTTC

D gene: -
clone size: -
J gene: TRBJ2-3
V gene: TRBV27
CDR3 protein: CATRLFSTDTQYF
CDR3 DNA: TGTGCCACCCGACTATTCAGCACAGATACGCAGTATTTT

D gene: TRBD1
clone size: once
J gene: TRBJ1-3
V gene: TRBV10-3
CDR3 protein: CAISPTGASGNTIYF
CDR3 DNA: TGTGCCATCAGCCCGACAGGGGCCTCTGGAAACACCATATATTTT

D gene: -
clone size: -
J gene: TRBJ2-7
V gene: TRBV19
CDR3 protein: CASIDRSREQYF
CDR3 DNA: TGTGCCAGTATTGACAGGTCTCGCGAGCAGTACTTC

D gene: TRBD2
clone size: -
J gene: TRBJ2-7
V gene: TRBV30
CDR3 protein: CASGRVYEQYF
CDR3 DNA: TGTGCCTCGGGGAGGGTTTACGAGCAGTACTTC

D gene: TRBD2
clone size: -
J gene: TRBJ2-1
V gene: TRBV10-3
CDR3 protein: CASSTSGVHEQFF
CDR3 DNA: TGTGCCAGCTCGACTAGCGGGGTTCATGAGCAGTTCTTC

D gene: -
clone size: -
J gene: TRBJ2-5
V gene: TRBV5-5
CDR3 protein: CASSFARDQETQYF
CDR3 DNA: TGTGCCAGCAGCTTCGCCAGGGATCAAGAGACCCAGTACTTC

D gene: TRBD1
clone size: -
J gene: TRBJ1-1
V gene: TRBV7-9
CDR3 protein: CASSPVGQDISEAFF
CDR3 DNA: TGTGCCAGCAGCCCCGTTGGACAGGATATCTCTGAAGCCTTCTTT

D gene: -
clone size: -
J gene: TRBJ1-1
V gene: TRBV4-3
CDR3 protein: CASSQDLAGRDRAFF
CDR3 DNA: TGCGCCAGCAGCCAAGATTTGGCAGGGCGAGATAGGGCTTTCTTT

D gene: TRBD2
clone size: -
J gene: TRBJ2-1
V gene: TRBV4-1
CDR3 protein: CASSQELAGGQEQFF
CDR3 DNA: TGCGCCAGCAGCCAAGAACTAGCGGGAGGGCAGGAGCAGTTCTTC

D gene: TRBD1
clone size: -
J gene: TRBJ1-2
V gene: TRBV27
CDR3 protein: CASSPRQGTHFYGYTF
CDR3 DNA: TGTGCCAGCAGTCCCCGACAGGGTACTCATTTCTATGGCTACACCTTC

D gene: TRBD2
clone size: -
J gene: TRBJ2-7
V gene: TRBV5-1
CDR3 protein: CASSGEGLESSYEQYF
CDR3 DNA: TGCGCCAGCAGCGGGGAGGGACTAGAGAGCTCCTACGAGCAGTACTTC

D gene: TRBD1
clone size: -
J gene: TRBJ2-3
V gene: TRBV4-1
CDR3 protein: CASSQTWTGLTDTQYF
CDR3 DNA: TGCGCCAGCAGCCAGACTTGGACAGGGTTGACAGATACGCAGTATTTT

D gene: -
clone size: -
J gene: TRBJ1-4
V gene: TRBV7-2
CDR3 protein: CASSFYGRGADEKLFF
CDR3 DNA: TGTGCCAGCAGCTTTTATGGCAGGGGCGCGGACGAAAAACTGTTTTTT

D gene: -
clone size: few
J gene: TRBJ1-4
V gene: TRBV27
CDR3 protein: CASSRRTVLNEKLFF
CDR3 DNA: TGTGCCAGCAGTCGGCGGACAGTCTTGAATGAAAAACTGTTTTTT

D gene: -
clone size: -
J gene: TRBJ2-2
V gene: TRBV5-8
CDR3 protein: CASSLPGNTGELFF
CDR3 DNA: TGTGCCAGCAGCTTGCCCGGGAACACCGGGGAGCTGTTTTTT

D gene: -
clone size: -
J gene: TRBJ1-1
V gene: TRBV23-1
CDR3 protein: CASSQSMAGTEAFF
CDR3 DNA: TGCGCCAGCAGTCAATCAATGGCAGGGACTGAAGCTTTCTTT

D gene: -
clone size: -
J gene: TRBJ1-2
V gene: TRBV6-5
CDR3 protein: CASSHDGKGYTF
CDR3 DNA: TGTGCCAGCAGTCACGACGGGAAGGGCTACACCTTC

D gene: -
clone size: -
J gene: TRBJ1-3
V gene: TRBV28
CDR3 protein: CASRYRVRGNTIYF
CDR3 DNA: TGTGCCAGCAGGTACAGGGTAAGGGGAAACACCATATATTTT

D gene: TRBD2
clone size: -
J gene: TRBJ2-7
V gene: TRBV9
CDR3 protein: CASSGTSGSYEQYF
CDR3 DNA: TGTGCCAGCAGCGGGACTAGCGGGAGCTACGAGCAGTACTTC

D gene: TRBD2
clone size: few
J gene: TRBJ2-1
V gene: TRBV10-1
CDR3 protein: CASSRLAGDGGEQFF
CDR3 DNA: TGCGCCAGCAGCCGACTAGCGGGAGATGGTGGCGAGCAGTTCTTC

D gene: -
clone size: -
J gene: TRBJ1-1
V gene: TRBV5-1
CDR3 protein: CASNRRGYHPTEAFF
CDR3 DNA: TGCGCCAGCAACCGAAGAGGGTATCATCCGACTGAAGCTTTCTTT

D gene: TRBD1
clone size: -
J gene: TRBJ1-3
V gene: TRBV19
CDR3 protein: CASRRTGGSGNTIYF
CDR3 DNA: TGTGCCAGTAGGCGGACAGGGGGCTCTGGAAACACCATATATTTT

D gene: -
clone size: -
J gene: TRBJ1-1
V gene: TRBV19
CDR3 protein: CASSIGGFLNTEAFF
CDR3 DNA: TGTGCCAGTAGTATTGGGGGGTTCCTGAACACTGAAGCTTTCTTT

D gene: TRBD2
clone size: -
J gene: TRBJ2-3
V gene: TRBV9
CDR3 protein: CASSSTSGLSTDTQYF
CDR3 DNA: TGTGCCAGCAGCTCAACTAGCGGTCTTAGCACAGATACGCAGTATTTT

D gene: -
clone size: -
J gene: TRBJ2-3
V gene: TRBV11-2
CDR3 protein: CASSLDLVGVTDTQYF
CDR3 DNA: TGTGCCAGCAGCTTAGATCTAGTTGGAGTCACAGATACGCAGTATTTT

D gene: -
clone size: few
J gene: TRBJ2-5
V gene: TRBV7-9
CDR3 protein: CASSPPQDRKQETQYF
CDR3 DNA: TGTGCCAGCAGCCCTCCCCAGGACAGAAAACAAGAGACCCAGTACTTC

D gene: TRBD2
clone size: -
J gene: TRBJ2-1
V gene: TRBV6-5
CDR3 protein: CASRSGLVYEQFF
CDR3 DNA: TGTGCCAGCAGATCGGGACTAGTCTACGAGCAGTTCTTC

D gene: -
clone size: -
J gene: TRBJ1-4
V gene: TRBV6-1
CDR3 protein: CASSEKYRLNEKLFF
CDR3 DNA: TGTGCCAGCAGTGAAAAGTACAGGTTGAATGAAAAACTGTTTTTT